The T cell receptor beta chain under discussion was sequenced for a study of blood T cell repertoires in COVID-19. The overall study: T cells, B-cell-depleted T cells, or PBMCs supplied cDNA or gDNA.

This clone was counted a single time. In the source study's methods: Amplification of reference gene primers provided the estimated nucleated cell counts. Generated by immunoSEQ multiplex PCR, the TCRdb table keeps only in-frame clones and is missing some. V, J and clone size are those of that table, while D and trimming were read from the DNA. The table records about 57,000 clones, roughly 80% of them present only once. The age range of participants was about 18 to 95 years, with residence in roughly 25 US areas. Which cohort a participant joined came from the clinical history participants gave. Sequencing input: PBMCs or T cells enriched from blood (not recorded which). This clonotype was obtained from a woman aged 40 to 50 with acute COVID-19.

The CDR3 protein is CASSLAPTASSYNSPLHF. The CDR3 DNA reads as TGTGCCAGCAGCTTAGCACCGACAGCGAGCTCCTATAATTCACCCCTCCACTTT. The V and J genes are TRBV7-8 and TRBJ1-6; D possibly corresponds to TRBD1 (5 bases). Germline assignment: CDR1 SGHVS and CDR2 FQNEAQ. Trimming pared 0 bases from V and 0 bases from J, leaving 12 bases between. The CDR3 spans 18 residues.